The next 27 T cell receptor beta chains were all read from a single sample in a study of shared clonotypes between healthy human individuals. Profiling relied on immunoSEQ multiplex PCR, and the TCRdb table lists in-frame clones only, not all of them. The data contain some 1.4 million clones, roughly 97% of them seen just once; the ten biggest clones take up roughly 1.2%. Sequenced material: naive CD4+ T cells sorted from blood. Subset meaning: CD45RA+ positively selected. All receptors derive from a man aged 25 to 40 in good health.

The chain has TRBV5-4 and TRBJ2-7; no definite D call. From germline, CDR1 is SGHNT and CDR2 YYREEE (reference sequence). The CDR3 contains 12 residues. Trimming left V 0 bases short and J 5 bases short, with 6 bases between. CDR3 sequence (DNA): TGTGCCAGCAGCTTGGGGGTTGACGAGCAGTACTTC. This codes for CASSLGVDEQYF.

The J gene is TRBJ2-1, the V gene TRBV30, with D hard to call. Germline V gives CDR1 GTSNPN, CDR2 SVGIG (reference sequence). This CDR3 contains 11 residues. V was pared by 4 bases and J by 4 bases, with 5 bases between. The CDR3 nucleotides are TGTGCCTGGACCCCTTACAATGAGCAGTTCTTC. Translating it yields CAWTPYNEQFF.

As concerns this clone: Within the sample, other DNA sequences also encode this same CDR3. The V call is TRBV10-2, the J call TRBJ1-5; D is unresolved. The CDR3 totals 12 residues. Trimming left V 3 bases short and J 7 bases short, with 7 bases between. Germline CDR1 reads WSHSY; CDR2 reads SAAADI. In DNA, the CDR3 is TGCGCCAGCAGTGATCTGAACCAGCCCCAGCATTTT. This gives the protein CASSDLNQPQHF.

V is TRBV11-2 and J is TRBJ2-7, with D possibly TRBD1 on 5 matching bases. Trimming shortened V by 6 bases and J by 0 bases, and 15 bases separated the two germline ends. The CDR3 loop spans 15 amino acids. Germline CDR1 and CDR2: SGHAT and FQNNGV. CDR3 protein: CASRNYKGISYEQYF. The CDR3 DNA reads as TGTGCCAGCAGAAATTACAAGGGGATCTCCTACGAGCAGTACTTC.

Here the CDR3 reads CASSAGAGRTGNTIYF. For the CDR3, the DNA is TGTGCCAGCAGTGCTGGGGCGGGAAGAACTGGAAACACCATATATTTT. This chain connects TRBV6-1 to TRBJ1-3; a possible D gene is TRBD1 (5 bases). The CDR3 runs 16 residues. Trimming removed 4 bases at V and 2 bases at J, with 15 bases between. The V gene's germline CDR1 is MNHNS and CDR2 SASEGT.

This chain links TRBV11-2 with TRBJ2-7; no firm D call. Germline V gene lookup returns CDR1 SGHAT and CDR2 FQNNGV. CDR3 size: 16 residues. V shed 0 bases and J shed 5 bases, with 17 bases lying between them. CDR3 amino acids: CASSLDGWVSGHEQYF. The CDR3 bases are TGTGCCAGCAGCTTAGATGGGTGGGTATCTGGCCACGAGCAGTACTTC.

V is TRBV27 and J is TRBJ2-4; TRBD2 matches 10 bases. The CDR3 loop spans 16 amino acids. Germline V lookup: CDR1 MNHEY, CDR2 SMNVEV (reference sequence). Unmatched junction bases numbered 6, after V lost 6 bases and J lost 1 base. The CDR3: CASRSSGREAKNIQYF. The CDR3 bases are TGTGCCAGCAGGTCTAGCGGGAGAGAGGCCAAAAACATTCAGTACTTC.

The CDR3 protein is CASSFSRLAGVRSYNEQFF. In nucleotides, the CDR3 is TGTGCCAGCAGTTTTTCGAGACTAGCGGGAGTGCGCTCCTACAATGAGCAGTTCTTC. The V and J genes are TRBV27 and TRBJ2-1; 12 bases map to TRBD2. Germline values: CDR1 MNHEY, CDR2 SMNVEV (reference sequence). The CDR3 consists of 19 residues. Unmatched junction bases numbered 9, after V lost 3 bases and J lost 0 bases.

This clone was observed once. The chain links TRBV10-3 to TRBJ2-7; possibly TRBD1 or TRBD2 for D (5 bases each). The ends were cut back, 10 bases at V and 3 bases at J, with 22 bases in the middle. CDR1 is ENHRY and CDR2 is SYGVKD in the germline V gene. The CDR3 covers 15 residues. CDR3 DNA sequence: TGTGCCACGGCCGACCCTGGGACCGGGGACTACGAGCAGTACTTC. Its protein product is CATADPGTGDYEQYF.

The chain links TRBV18 to TRBJ2-7, with 10 bases lining up with TRBD1. The CDR3 loop spans 16 amino acids. Germline CDR1 KGHSH, CDR2 LQKENI. The trim removed 0 bases at V and 4 bases at J, leaving 6 bases unmatched. The CDR3 loop is CASSPPDRGLLYEQYF. The CDR3 nucleotides are TGTGCCAGCTCACCACCAGACAGGGGGCTATTATACGAGCAGTACTTC.

The chain links TRBV29-1 to TRBJ2-7; TRBD2 aligns across 8 bases. Germline V gene lookup returns CDR1 SQVTM and CDR2 ANQGSEA. The CDR3 covers 12 residues. The junction had 5 bases not matched to a gene; V was cut back by 5 bases and J by 5 bases. The CDR3 loop reads CSVSSGSDEQYF. CDR3 sequence (DNA): TGCAGCGTTTCAAGCGGGAGCGACGAGCAGTACTTC.

The CDR3 DNA follows: TGTGCCAGCAAAAACCCGGGACCAGGAAATGAGCAGTTCTTC. Translating gives CASKNPGPGNEQFF. The V gene is TRBV28, the J gene TRBJ2-1; the D gene could be TRBD1 or TRBD2 (5 bases each). Germline CDR1 reads MDHEN; CDR2 reads SYDVKM. Trimming cost V 7 bases and J 7 bases, with 17 bases left between them. The CDR3 contains 14 residues.

This clone is a singleton in its sample. The CDR3 DNA is TGCAGCGTGGGGTCTTTGGGCACTGAAGCTTTCTTT. Translated: CSVGSLGTEAFF. V usage is TRBV29-1 and J usage is TRBJ1-1; D remains unclear. The CDR3 spans 12 residues. The germline CDR1 and CDR2 sequences are SQVTM and ANQGSEA. The ends were cut back, 6 bases at V and 4 bases at J, with 12 bases in the middle.

The chain uses TRBV30 and TRBJ1-2; D is unresolved. The V gene's germline CDR1 is GTSNPN and CDR2 SVGIG (reference sequence). The V gene lost 1 base and the J gene lost 8 bases, with 14 bases spanning the gap. The CDR3 has 13 amino acids. The CDR3 sequence is CAWSAGFLGGYTF. Here the CDR3 DNA reads TGTGCCTGGAGTGCGGGATTTTTGGGGGGCTACACCTTC.

The CDR3 here is CASSLVGHKGAKNIQYF. The CDR3 DNA reads TGTGCCAGCAGCTTAGTGGGCCACAAGGGGGCCAAAAACATTCAGTACTTC. The genes are TRBV7-2 and TRBJ2-4, with D perhaps TRBD1 (5 bases). CDR3 size: 17 residues. The germline V gene encodes CDR1 SGHTA and CDR2 FQGNSA. Trimming cost V 1 base and J 1 base, with 14 bases left between them.

V and J are TRBV28 and TRBJ2-3; 8 positions match TRBD2. CDR1 is MDHEN and CDR2 is SYDVKM in the germline V gene. With 2 bases clipped from V and 3 bases from J, the junction kept 10 bases outside the gene matches. The CDR3 totals 17 residues. CDR3 in amino acids: CASSLPRGLGATDTQYF. CDR3 DNA: TGTGCCAGCAGTTTACCCCGGGGACTAGGAGCGACAGATACGCAGTATTTT.

The rearrangement joins TRBV28 to TRBJ1-1, with D possibly matching TRBD1 (6 bases). V was cut by 5 bases and J by 12 bases, with 16 bases left in between. Germline V gives CDR1 MDHEN, CDR2 SYDVKM. The CDR3 extends over 12 amino acids. The CDR3 loop reads CASSIGTLLTFF. The CDR3 bases are TGTGCCAGCAGTATCGGGACACTATTGACTTTCTTT.

The chain recombines TRBV27 with TRBJ2-3; possibly TRBD2 for D (6 bases). The CDR3 sequence is 15 residues long. Germline V gives CDR1 MNHEY, CDR2 SMNVEV (reference sequence). Trimming shortened V by 5 bases and J by 2 bases, and 14 bases separated the two germline ends. This chain's CDR3 is CASSGREAYTDTQYF. The CDR3 bases are TGTGCCAGCAGTGGCAGGGAGGCCTACACAGATACGCAGTATTTT.

To note about this clone: Distinct nucleotide sequences in the sample also encode this CDR3. The chain combines TRBV7-9 with TRBJ1-1; 7 bases fit TRBD1. Germline V gives CDR1 SEHNR, CDR2 FQNEAQ (reference sequence). Losses at the gene ends were 5 bases for V and 2 bases for J; bases not matched to a gene: 5. The CDR3 extends over 14 amino acids. CDR3 bases: TGTGCCAGCAGCCCGGGGACAGTCAACACTGAAGCTTTCTTT. This translates into CASSPGTVNTEAFF.

The genes are TRBV9 and TRBJ2-3; D is possibly TRBD2 (5 bases). V was clipped by 0 bases and J by 4 bases, with 12 bases between them. This CDR3 is 15 amino acids long. Germline V gene lookup returns CDR1 SGDLS and CDR2 YYNGEE. The CDR3 reads CASSVARTHPDTQYF. As DNA, the CDR3 is TGTGCCAGCAGCGTAGCCAGGACTCACCCAGATACGCAGTATTTT. The full variable domain, with the rest looked up from reference TRBV9 and TRBJ2-3, is DSGVTQTPKHLITATGQRVTLRCSPRSGDLSVYWYQQSLDQGLQFLIQYYNGEERAKGNILERFSAQQFPDLHSELNLSSLELGDSALYFCASSVARTHPDTQYFGPGTRLTVL.

The J gene is TRBJ1-1, the V gene TRBV27; 8 nucleotides agree with TRBD1. Germline V CDR1 and CDR2: MNHEY, SMNVEV (reference sequence). Trimming took 1 base from V and 5 from J; bases not matched to a gene: 6. The CDR3 length is 15 residues. DNA of the CDR3: TGTGCCAGCAGTTTATTAGGACAGGGAGGTACTGAAGCTTTCTTT. It encodes CASSLLGQGGTEAFF.

The chain links TRBV19 to TRBJ2-5; TRBD1 matches 9 bases. Germline V gene lookup returns CDR1 LNHDA and CDR2 SQIVND (reference sequence). The CDR3 is 15 residues long. Trimming cost V 4 bases and J 4 bases; bases outside gene matches: 7. This CDR3 reads CASSTSGTGIETQYF. CDR3 in DNA: TGTGCCAGTAGTACCTCCGGGACAGGGATAGAGACCCAGTACTTC.

The chain uses TRBV30 and TRBJ2-1; the match to TRBD2 covers 15 bases. The CDR3 runs to 15 residues. Germline CDR1 and CDR2: GTSNPN and SVGIG (reference sequence). The J segment lost 8 bases and the V segment lost 5 bases, leaving 7 bases of the junction unmatched. CDR3 nucleotides: TGTGCCTGGGGTCGGGGACTAGCGGGAGGCCATGAGCAGTTCTTC. Encoded protein: CAWGRGLAGGHEQFF.

The rearrangement joins TRBV18 to TRBJ2-5; D remains unclear. This CDR3 spans 15 amino acids. V was trimmed by 0 bases and J by 5 bases, leaving 13 bases between them. Germline values: CDR1 KGHSH, CDR2 LQKENI. CDR3 nucleotides: TGTGCCAGCTCACCACCACACGGAGTGAGGGAGACCCAGTACTTC. As protein: CASSPPHGVRETQYF.

The CDR3 protein is CASSLGGAYGYTF. The CDR3 DNA sequence: TGTGCCAGCAGTCTAGGGGGGGCCTATGGCTACACCTTC. The rearrangement uses TRBV28 and TRBJ1-2; a weak D match, TRBD1 (6 bases). In germline, CDR1 is MDHEN, CDR2 SYDVKM. The V gene lost 5 bases and the J gene lost 4 bases, with 11 bases spanning the gap. The CDR3 extends over 13 amino acids.

V is TRBV21-1 and J is TRBJ2-1; the table calls TRBD2, which could not be checked here. TRBV21-1 is a pseudogene. CDR3 length: 19 residues. CDR3 amino acids: CASSKVGGLSINDYNEQFF. CDR3 in DNA: TGTGCCAGCAGCAAAGTGGGGGGACTGTCAATTAATGACTACAATGAGCAGTTCTTC.

The chain employs TRBV7-9 and TRBJ2-2, with D perhaps being TRBD1 or TRBD2 (5 bases each). V was shortened by 2 bases and J by 0 bases, with 13 bases between the two germline ends. This CDR3 is built from 17 residues. Germline V gene lookup returns CDR1 SEHNR and CDR2 FQNEAQ (reference sequence). The DNA for the CDR3 is TGTGCCAGCAGCTTATGGGGGTCCGGGTCGAACACCGGGGAGCTGTTTTTT. Translation: CASSLWGSGSNTGELFF.